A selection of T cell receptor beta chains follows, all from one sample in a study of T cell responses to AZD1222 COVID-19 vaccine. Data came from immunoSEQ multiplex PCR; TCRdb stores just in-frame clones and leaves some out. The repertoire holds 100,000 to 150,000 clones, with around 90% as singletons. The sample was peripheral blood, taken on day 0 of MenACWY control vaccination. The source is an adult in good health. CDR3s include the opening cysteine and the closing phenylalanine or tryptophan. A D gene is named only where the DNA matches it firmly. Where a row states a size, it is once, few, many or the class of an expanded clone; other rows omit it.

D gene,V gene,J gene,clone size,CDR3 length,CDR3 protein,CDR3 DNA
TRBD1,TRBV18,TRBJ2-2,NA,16,CASSLRTGGDTGELFF,TGTGCCAGCTCACTTCGGACAGGGGGCGACACCGGGGAGCTGTTTTTT
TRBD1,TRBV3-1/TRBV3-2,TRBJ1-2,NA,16,CASSPDTYRGSNGYTF,TGTGCCAGCAGCCCAGACACTTACAGGGGAAGTAATGGCTACACCTTC
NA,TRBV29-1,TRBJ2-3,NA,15,CSVDPHDTLTDTQYF,TGCAGCGTTGACCCGCATGACACCCTCACAGATACGCAGTATTTT
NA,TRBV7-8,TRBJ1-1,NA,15,CASSLKRQLNTEAFF,TGTGCCAGCAGCTTAAAGCGACAGCTGAACACTGAAGCTTTCTTT
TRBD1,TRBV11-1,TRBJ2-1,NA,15,CASSLDRGSYNEQFF,TGTGCCAGCAGCTTAGACAGGGGATCCTACAATGAGCAGTTCTTC
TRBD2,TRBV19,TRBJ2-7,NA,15,CASSTIAGVAGEQYF,TGTGCCAGTAGTACGATAGCGGGAGTTGCTGGCGAGCAGTACTTC
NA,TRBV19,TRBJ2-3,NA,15,CASRSLDTSTDTQYF,TGTGCCAGTAGATCGTTGGACACGAGCACAGATACGCAGTATTTT
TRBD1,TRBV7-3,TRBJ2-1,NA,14,CASSLEGGGTGQFF,TGTGCCAGCAGCTTAGAAGGTGGAGGGACAGGGCAGTTCTTC
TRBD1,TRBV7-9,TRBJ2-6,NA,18,CASSLLRTGDSGANVLTF,TGTGCCAGCAGCTTACTGAGGACAGGTGACTCTGGGGCCAACGTCCTGACTTTC
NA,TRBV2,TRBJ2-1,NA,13,CASRPLSYNEQFF,TGTGCCAGCAGGCCTTTATCCTACAATGAGCAGTTCTTC
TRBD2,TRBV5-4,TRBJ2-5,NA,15,CASSSPLAGVETQYF,TGTGCCAGCAGCTCGCCGCTAGCGGGAGTAGAGACCCAGTACTTC
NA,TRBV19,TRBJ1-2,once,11,CASSIDRGYTF,TGTGCCAGTAGTATCGATCGTGGCTACACCTTC
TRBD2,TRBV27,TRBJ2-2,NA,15,CASSSLRGRSGELFF,TGTGCCAGCAGTTCCCTCCGCGGGAGGAGCGGGGAGCTGTTTTTT
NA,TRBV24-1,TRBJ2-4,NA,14,CATSESGKQNIQYF,TGTGCCACCAGTGAATCCGGGAAGCAAAACATTCAGTACTTC
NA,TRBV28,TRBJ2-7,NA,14,CASSRLDPRGEQYF,TGTGCCAGCAGTAGGCTAGATCCCCGGGGGGAGCAGTACTTC
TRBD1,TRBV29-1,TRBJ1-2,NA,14,CSSRMGRTGALETF,TGCAGCTCGAGGATGGGGAGGACAGGCGCCCTGGAAACCTTC
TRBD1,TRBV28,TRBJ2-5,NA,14,CASRATGGKETQYF,TGTGCCAGCAGGGCGACAGGGGGCAAAGAGACCCAGTACTTC